Shown below are 5 T cell receptor beta chains from a single sample sequenced in a study of beta chain features in type 1 diabetes. Study observations and caveats: Shorter TCRB CDR3s, moderately but significantly so, were found in Type 1 diabetes patients in all four CD4+ subsets.

Expressed TCRB transcripts were sequenced because the isolated RNA had all been reverse transcribed beforehand. Using immunoSEQ multiplex PCR, the repertoire was profiled, and TCRdb retains in-frame clones only, with some absent. The profile shows 150,000 to 200,000 clones, just over 8% of them singletons. No antigen has been assigned to these receptors. The sequencing sample was made of central memory CD4+ T cells from blood. The receptors stem from a woman aged 18-29 years with type 1 diabetes.

This clone was observed a handful of times. V is TRBV4-2 and J is TRBJ1-6; D call uncertain. Germline V gene lookup returns CDR1 LGHNA and CDR2 YNFKEQ. This CDR3 comprises 17 residues. V gave up 0 bases and J gave up 9 bases, with 18 bases separating them. The CDR3 loop is CASSQEAVTAASSPLHF. CDR3 nucleotides: TGTGCCAGCAGCCAAGAAGCGGTAACGGCGGCTAGTTCACCCCTCCACTTT.

The chain uses TRBV7-2 and TRBJ1-1, with D possibly matching TRBD1 (5 bases). V was cut by 5 bases and J by 5 bases, with 18 bases left in between. This CDR3 is 15 amino acids long. Germline CDR1 and CDR2: SGHTA and FQGNSA. The DNA of the CDR3 is TGTGCCAGCAGCCGAAGGGGTTACGGTACGACTGAAGCTTTCTTT. Translated, it gives CASSRRGYGTTEAFF.

This chain links TRBV9 with TRBJ2-3, with 14 bases matching TRBD2. V shed 0 bases and J 5 bases; nucleotides not matched to a gene: 5. The CDR3 has 17 amino acids. Germline V lookup: CDR1 SGDLS, CDR2 YYNGEE. CDR3 in amino acids: CASSVGGLAGAGDTQYF. The CDR3 DNA sequence: TGTGCCAGCAGCGTAGGGGGACTAGCGGGAGCAGGAGATACGCAGTATTTT.

The rearrangement joins TRBV7-2 to TRBJ2-7; D remains ambiguous. The CDR3 is 14 residues long. V lost 7 bases and J lost 0, with 13 bases in between. Germline V gene sequence: CDR1 SGHTA, CDR2 FQGNSA. The CDR3 spells CASTSFLSSYEQYF. The CDR3 DNA reads TGTGCCAGCACGTCGTTTCTTAGCTCCTACGAGCAGTACTTC.

This chain connects TRBV10-3 to TRBJ2-3; 7 nucleotides line up with TRBD2. Germline loops: CDR1 ENHRY, CDR2 SYGVKD. This CDR3 is 13 amino acids long. The V segment lost 9 bases and the J segment 6 bases; nucleotides outside the gene matches: 9. CDR3 DNA sequence: TGTGCCATTGGCGGGGGAATCACGGATACGCAGTATTTT. This sequence encodes CAIGGGITDTQYF.